This T cell receptor (beta chain) was obtained from a study of shared clonotypes between healthy human individuals. Deep-level running was used for the assay. Researchers divided each subset's genomic DNA evenly across several immunoSEQ plates. Study processing details: Owing to the provision of junction-only sequences devoid of quality scores by immunoSEQ, filtering differed. Profiled with immunoSEQ multiplex PCR; TCRdb holds only in-frame clones, not every one. The V and J calls and clone size were taken over from that table, and D and trimming were inferred from the DNA. The sample shows about 2.2 million clones, around 93% of them seen only once. Naive CD8 cells lacked CD45RO and underwent positive selection for CCR7, leaving out terminally differentiated effector memory CD45RA+ cells. Germline V gene data show CDR1 as ENHRY and CDR2 as SYGVKD. The V and J ends lost 4 bases and 5 bases respectively, with 15 bases between them. CDR3 length equals 14 residues.

The clonotype comes from a man younger than 30 in good health. Some clones in this sample may be carry-over from other donors' samples. The sequenced material came from naive CD8+ T cells from PBMCs. This chain links TRBV10-3 with TRBJ2-7, with D tentatively TRBD1 (6 bases). CDR3 loop: CAISVGAAPDEQYF. Here the CDR3 DNA reads TGTGCCATCAGTGTGGGGGCAGCCCCCGACGAGCAGTACTTC.